This T cell receptor (beta chain) emerged from a study of cytomegalovirus exposure and HLA in healthy donors. Primers: 60 Vbeta forward and 13 Jbeta reverse. Profiling relied on immunoSEQ multiplex PCR, and the TCRdb table lists in-frame clones only, not all of them. The data hold approximately 180,000 clones, with over 75% observed a single time. Study-wide results and limits: Highest at DRB1 and lowest at HLA-C, TCR association rates differed among HLA loci in a later analysis. The sole available immune exposure information was CMV serostatus. In an earlier analysis, most TCR beta V segments were productive about 87% or about 30% of the time. Associated with HLA alleles at 0.05 false discovery rate in a later analysis were about 17,000 TCR beta sequences.

Trimming removed 2 bases at V and 1 base at J, with 8 bases between. Germline V lookup: CDR1 SGHTA, CDR2 FQGNSA. This CDR3 is 14 amino acids long. Remarks on this clone: Its antigen is as yet unknown.

Sequencing was done on a sample of PBMCs. This rearrangement joins TRBV7-2 to TRBJ2-5; the D is unclear. The TCR comes from a girl under two years old in good health and CMV-seronegative. Here the CDR3 DNA reads TGTGCCAGCAGCTTATTTCAGGCCCAAGAGACCCAGTACTTC. It encodes CASSLFQAQETQYF.